The 13 T cell receptor beta chains presented below share a single source sample, sequenced in a study of blood T cell repertoires in COVID-19. Here immunoSEQ multiplex PCR was the method, and the copy in TCRdb shows in-frame clones only, minus some. The sample holds over 100,000 clones; roughly 85% are singletons and the top ten take approximately 1.5%. The sequencing sample was made of peripheral blood. Receptors were obtained from a man in his forties with acute or convalescent COVID-19.

CDR3 nucleotide sequence: TGTGCCAGCAGCATGGGGACAGTCTATGGCTACACCTTC. Amino acid sequence: CASSMGTVYGYTF. The genes are TRBV5-4 and TRBJ1-2, with 7 nucleotides matching TRBD1. The CDR3 is made up of 13 amino acids. The germline CDR1 and CDR2 sequences are SGHNT and YYREEE (reference sequence). With V trimmed by 4 bases and J by 4 bases, 4 bases remained unmatched.

The rearrangement links TRBV5-6 to TRBJ2-7, with 10 bases that match TRBD1. Trimming took 4 bases from V and 7 from J; bases not matched to a gene: 5. In germline, CDR1 is SGHDT, CDR2 YYEEEE. The CDR3 consists of 13 residues. The CDR3 nucleotides are TGTGCCAGCAGCAGGGACAGGGGTTCTGAGCAGTACTTC. Amino acids: CASSRDRGSEQYF. The variable domain in full, with the rest retrieved from reference TRBV5-6 and TRBJ2-7, is DAGVTQSPTHLIKTRGQQVTLRCSPKSGHDTVSWYQQALGQGPQFIFQYYEEEERQRGNFPDRFSGHQFPNYSSELNVNALLLGDSALYLCASSRDRGSEQYFGPGTRLTVT.

The CDR3 protein is CASSRGPGLTDTQYF. CDR3 DNA: TGTGCCAGCAGCCGAGGCCCAGGGCTCACAGATACGCAGTATTTT. The rearrangement joins TRBV7-9 to TRBJ2-3, with D perhaps matching TRBD1 (5 bases). V was cut by 5 bases and J by 2 bases, with 14 bases left in between. Germline V gives CDR1 SEHNR, CDR2 FQNEAQ (reference sequence). The CDR3 consists of 15 residues.

The rearrangement joins TRBV2 to TRBJ2-7; D is undetermined. Germline V gene data show CDR1 as SNHLY and CDR2 as FYNNEI. This CDR3 is built from 11 residues. Trimming cost V 3 bases and J 12 bases, with 12 bases left between them. The CDR3 sequence is CASSEVRALYF. DNA for the CDR3: TGTGCCAGCAGTGAGGTTAGAGCGCTGTACTTC.

CDR3 DNA: TGTGCCAGTAGTATTCGGGGATTCGATTCACCCCTCCACTTT. Translated: CASSIRGFDSPLHF. The rearrangement joins TRBV19 to TRBJ1-6; D remains ambiguous. V was clipped by 3 bases and J by 8 bases, with 11 bases between them. Germline CDR1 reads LNHDA; CDR2 reads SQIVND (reference sequence). CDR3 length: 14 residues.

V usage is TRBV6-5 and J usage is TRBJ2-5; 10 bases are shared with TRBD2. V dropped 7 bases and J dropped 5; count of bases not matched to a gene: 7. Germline CDR1 and CDR2: MNHEY and SVGAGI. The length of the CDR3 is 14 residues. As DNA, the CDR3 is TGTGCCAGCACCAGCGGGAGGGGTAGGGAGACCCAGTACTTC. Its protein is CASTSGRGRETQYF.

V is TRBV24-1 and J is TRBJ2-3; 10 bases align to TRBD2. Trimming removed 7 bases from V and 4 bases from J; junction bases left unmatched: 1. This CDR3 comprises 13 residues. The germline gives CDR1 KGHDR, CDR2 SFDVKD. CDR3 nucleotides: TGTGCCACCAGGACTAGCGGGTCAGATACGCAGTATTTT. Its translation: CATRTSGSDTQYF.

The CDR3 DNA reads TGTGCCAGTAGTGACAGGCCCTACGAGCAGTACTTC. The encoded protein is CASSDRPYEQYF. J is TRBJ2-7 and V is TRBV19, with D perhaps matching TRBD1 (6 bases). Germline V lookup: CDR1 LNHDA, CDR2 SQIVND (reference sequence). The CDR3 contains 12 residues. The ends were cut back, 5 bases at V and 2 bases at J, with 7 bases in the middle.

On this clone: Relative to the germline gene, one junction end is altered; a read error may explain this. Other DNA sequences from this sample encode an identical CDR3 as well. The chain employs TRBV7-9 and TRBJ1-2; tentatively, D is TRBD1 (6 bases). From germline, CDR1 is SEHNR and CDR2 FQNEAQ (reference sequence). The CDR3 is 15 amino acids. DNA for the CDR3: TGTGCCAGCAGCTTCATACGGACAGACAGCGATGGCTATACCTTC. It encodes CASSFIRTDSDGYTF.

The chain employs TRBV28 and TRBJ2-3, with D perhaps matching TRBD2 (5 bases). Germline V gene lookup returns CDR1 MDHEN and CDR2 SYDVKM. The CDR3 sequence is 15 residues long. V shed 1 base and J shed 7 bases, with 15 bases lying between them. CDR3 loop: CASSLLAASTNTQYF. The CDR3 DNA sequence: TGTGCCAGCAGTTTATTGGCGGCTAGCACGAATACGCAGTATTTT.

This chain connects TRBV9 to TRBJ1-2; D ambiguous. V lost 4 bases, J lost 4 bases, and 11 bases lay in between. The CDR3 spans 13 residues. CDR1 is SGDLS, CDR2 YYNGEE, per germline. CDR3 amino acids: CASSPPGSYGYTF. The CDR3 DNA reads as TGTGCCAGCAGCCCTCCCGGGAGCTATGGCTACACCTTC. The full variable domain, rest sourced from reference TRBV9 and TRBJ1-2, is DSGVTQTPKHLITATGQRVTLRCSPRSGDLSVYWYQQSLDQGLQFLIQYYNGEERAKGNILERFSAQQFPDLHSELNLSSLELGDSALYFCASSPPGSYGYTFGSGTRLTVV.

This sequence joins TRBV2 and TRBJ2-7; 9 bases fit TRBD1. The CDR3 is 15 amino acids. Germline values: CDR1 SNHLY, CDR2 FYNNEI. The junction had 9 bases not matched to a gene; V was cut back by 7 bases and J by 2 bases. CDR3 amino acids: CASMTVDRGAYEQYF. Here the CDR3 DNA reads TGTGCCAGCATGACAGTGGACAGGGGCGCCTACGAGCAGTACTTC.

This clone was picked up a small number of times. CDR3 coding DNA: TGTGCCAGCAGTAAGACAGGGGCCGCCACTGAAGCTTTCTTT. Translation: CASSKTGAATEAFF. The rearrangement links TRBV2 to TRBJ1-1, with 8 bases fitting TRBD1. J was trimmed by 4 bases and V by 5 bases; bases with no gene match: 6. Looked up from germline, CDR1 is SNHLY and CDR2 is FYNNEI. The length of the CDR3 is 14 residues.